This record covers a single T cell receptor beta chain. The antigen remains undetermined. The sample is drawn from a study of beta chain features in type 1 diabetes. Whole-study findings and limits: Patients' naive, central memory and regulatory TCRB repertoires appeared more alike than those of healthy donors. PCR might show a preference for shorter templates, equally across patients and controls.

Expressed TCRB transcripts got sequenced, as all isolated RNA was reverse transcribed. Naive, central memory and regulatory T cell samples came to a mean of around 3.5 million reads. Profiling relied on immunoSEQ multiplex PCR, and the TCRdb table lists in-frame clones only, not all of them. The sample has some 410,000 clones, over 11% seen once. Trimming took off 3 bases at V and 10 bases at J, with 8 bases between the two ends. Germline loops: CDR1 SGHAT, CDR2 FQNNGV. The CDR3 sequence is 11 residues long. The material sequenced was naive CD4+ T cells from blood. This sequence joins TRBV11-2 and TRBJ2-3; D uncertain. The TCR sequence derives from a man aged 30-40 years in good health. The DNA of the CDR3 is TGTGCCAGCAGCTTTCATTCTTCGCAGTATTTT. It yields the protein CASSFHSSQYF.